These T cell receptor beta chains were read from a single sample in a study of neurological immune-mediated disorders. TCRdb re-derived calls from the 5' RACE reads in MiXCR, one entry per CDR3 protein. The repertoire has tens of thousands of distinct CDR3 sequences, roughly 3.2% of them found once; the top ten carry about 3.5%. Sequencing input: PBMCs. The source of these receptors is a man between 40 and 49 years old with multiple sclerosis. Each CDR3 is given with its conserved first and last residue. The D gene is left open where the match is weak. Clone size is given as once, few, many or a size class.

len	v_gene	j_gene	abundance	d_gene	CDR3nt	CDR3aa
16	TRBV6-2/TRBV6-3	TRBJ1-1	many	NA	TGTGCCAGCAGTCCGTGGGACGGATTCAGGAACACTGAAGCTTTCTTT	CASSPWDGFRNTEAFF
12	TRBV7-2	TRBJ2-7	many	NA	TGTGCCAGCAGCTTAAGGGCACCCGAGCAGTACTTC	CASSLRAPEQYF
14	TRBV6-5	TRBJ1-4	many	NA	TGTGCCAGCAGTTCCGGCAGAACTAATGAAAAACTGTTTTTT	CASSSGRTNEKLFF
14	TRBV15	TRBJ1-1	many	TRBD1	TGTGCCACCAGCAGGGACAGGGGTAACACTGAAGCTTTCTTT	CATSRDRGNTEAFF
15	TRBV5-1	TRBJ2-5	many	NA	TGCGCCAGCAGCCTTTCAGGGGTATCGGCGGAGACCCAGTACTTC	CASSLSGVSAETQYF
14	TRBV7-7	TRBJ2-3	many	TRBD1	TGTGCCAGCAGCCAAACAGGGGTGGAAGATACGCAGTATTTT	CASSQTGVEDTQYF
15	TRBV5-6	TRBJ1-1	many	NA	TGTGCCAGCAGCTTGTGGGGGGGGGTAGACACTGAAGCTTTCTTT	CASSLWGGVDTEAFF
12	TRBV5-1	TRBJ2-1	many	NA	TGCGCCAGCAGCTTGCCCGGGACTGAGCAGTTCTTC	CASSLPGTEQFF
16	TRBV12-3/TRBV12-4	TRBJ1-3	many	NA	TGTGCCAGCACCCCCCACGCCGGGGCTACTGGAAACACCATATATTTT	CASTPHAGATGNTIYF
15	TRBV11-1	TRBJ2-1	many	NA	TGTGCCAGCAGCCGGCTCATGGGGGTTGAGGGTGAGCAGTTCTTC	CASSRLMGVEGEQFF
17	TRBV5-5	TRBJ2-6	many	NA	TGTGCCAGCAGCTTGTTAACAGGCCCCTCTGGGGCCAACGTCCTGACTTTC	CASSLLTGPSGANVLTF
17	TRBV7-9	TRBJ2-5	many	TRBD2	TGTGCCAGCAGCCCCGGGATAGCGGGAGAGTCTCAAGAGACCCAGTACTTC	CASSPGIAGESQETQYF
15	TRBV5-1	TRBJ2-5	few	NA	TGCGCCAGCAGCTTGGGGGCCCAGGGGCAAGAGACCCAGTACTTC	CASSLGAQGQETQYF
14	TRBV3-1	TRBJ2-3	many	NA	TGTGCCAGCAGCGCGACTAGGGGAACAGATACGCAGTATTTT	CASSATRGTDTQYF
15	TRBV20-1	TRBJ2-3	many	NA	TGCAGTGCTAGCCCTACAGGGCTTGGCACAGATACGCAGTATTTT	CSASPTGLGTDTQYF
13	TRBV6-5	TRBJ2-3	many	NA	TGTGCCAGCAGTGACAAGGGGGCAGATACGCAGTATTTT	CASSDKGADTQYF
16	TRBV7-9	TRBJ2-3	many	TRBD1	TGTGCCAGCAGCCTCTGGACAGGGGCGAACACAGATACGCAGTATTTT	CASSLWTGANTDTQYF
13	TRBV20-1	TRBJ1-2	many	NA	TGCAGTGCTAGAGATCAGGGTAACTATGGCTACACCTTC	CSARDQGNYGYTF
16	TRBV5-1	TRBJ2-5	many	TRBD2	TGCGCCAGCAGCGAGTGGACTAGCGGGGGGCTAGAGACCCAGTACTTC	CASSEWTSGGLETQYF
14	TRBV6-2/TRBV6-3	TRBJ1-5	many	NA	TGTGCCAGCAGTTACTTCGGCCCCAATCAGCCCCAGCATTTT	CASSYFGPNQPQHF
15	TRBV6-5	TRBJ2-1	many	NA	TGTGCCAGCAGCCCCTCTCCGAGCTCCTACAATGAGCAGTTCTTC	CASSPSPSSYNEQFF
19	TRBV12-3/TRBV12-4	TRBJ2-2	many	TRBD1	TGTGCCAGCAGTTCCAATCCCGGGACAGGGGTGCGTAGGACCGGGGAGCTGTTTTTT	CASSSNPGTGVRRTGELFF
11	TRBV12-3/TRBV12-4	TRBJ1-2	many	NA	TGTGCCAGCAGCCCAGCCTATGGCTACACCTTC	CASSPAYGYTF
13	TRBV5-1	TRBJ1-1	many	NA	TGCGCCAGCAGCACGGGACCAAACACTGAAGCTTTCTTT	CASSTGPNTEAFF